One and the same sample provided the 13 T cell receptor beta chains below, sequenced in a study of shared clonotypes between healthy human individuals. This table comes from immunoSEQ multiplex PCR, and its TCRdb copy is limited to in-frame clones, with some not included. The sample lists 400,000 or so clones, around 96% occurring once. Sequencing input: memory CD8+ T cells sorted from blood. Specified subset: CD45RO+ cells pooled with CCR7-negative TemRA cells. These receptors were taken from a man in his thirties or forties in good health.

V gene TRBV18 combines with J gene TRBJ1-4, with TRBD1 matching over 7 bases. This CDR3 comprises 15 residues. Germline V gives CDR1 KGHSH, CDR2 LQKENI. Trimming took 0 bases from V and 8 from J; bases not matched to a gene: 6. The CDR3, as DNA: TGTGCCAGCTCACCACCCGGGACAGCTTCGGAAAAACTGTTTTTT. This gives the protein CASSPPGTASEKLFF.

The chain has TRBV2 and TRBJ2-7; D remains ambiguous. The CDR3 has 14 amino acids. Per the germline V gene, CDR1 is SNHLY and CDR2 is FYNNEI. V shed 0 bases and J shed 5 bases, with 11 bases lying between them. CDR3 sequence reads: CASSEAGITNEQYF. The CDR3, as DNA: TGTGCCAGCAGTGAAGCAGGGATCACCAACGAGCAGTACTTC.

This clone has just one count. The V gene is TRBV27, the J gene TRBJ2-7, with D possibly being TRBD1 (6 bases). From germline, CDR1 is MNHEY and CDR2 SMNVEV (reference sequence). The germline V and J ends were trimmed by 6 bases and 2 bases, with 17 bases remaining between them. The CDR3 is made up of 15 amino acids. This chain's CDR3 is CASSSREQGAYEQYF. The DNA of the CDR3 is TGTGCCAGCAGCTCTCGGGAACAGGGTGCCTACGAGCAGTACTTC.

The chain combines TRBV5-1 with TRBJ2-5; D tentatively fits TRBD1 or TRBD2 (5 bases each). The CDR3 contains 15 residues. The V gene lost 0 bases and the J gene lost 1 base, with 10 bases spanning the gap. CDR1 and CDR2 (germline): SGHRS, YFSETQ. The CDR3 loop reads CASSLGGATQETQYF. The CDR3 nucleotides read TGCGCCAGCAGCTTGGGAGGGGCTACCCAAGAGACCCAGTACTTC.

The V and J genes are TRBV28 and TRBJ2-7; perhaps TRBD1 as D (5 bases). The germline CDR1 and CDR2 sequences are MDHEN and SYDVKM. V was cut by 4 bases and J by 3 bases, with 10 bases left in between. This CDR3 has 13 amino acids. CDR3 sequence reads: CASSSGFFYEQYF. As DNA, the CDR3 is TGTGCCAGCAGTTCAGGGTTCTTCTACGAGCAGTACTTC.

The chain uses TRBV5-1 and TRBJ2-7; D may match TRBD1 or TRBD2 (5 bases each). The CDR3 contains 13 residues. V was shortened by 0 bases and J by 12 bases, with 16 bases between the two germline ends. Per germline, CDR1 SGHRS and CDR2 YFSETQ. The CDR3 region is CASSLGDAPGGYF. The CDR3 nucleotides are TGCGCCAGCAGCTTGGGGGACGCTCCGGGTGGGTACTTC.

V is TRBV28 and J is TRBJ2-3; possible D gene TRBD1, 6 bases. The V end lost 7 bases, the J end lost 4 bases, and 15 bases lay between the germline ends. CDR3 size: 14 residues. Germline CDR1 MDHEN, CDR2 SYDVKM. The CDR3 region is CASTPQQGPDTQYF. The CDR3, as DNA: TGTGCCAGCACGCCCCAACAGGGCCCAGATACGCAGTATTTT.

The V gene is TRBV7-9, the J gene TRBJ2-2; D is undetermined. V shed 5 bases and J shed 5 bases, with 12 bases lying between them. CDR1 is SEHNR and CDR2 is FQNEAQ in the germline V gene (reference sequence). This CDR3 is 14 amino acids long. CDR3 region: CASSPIRQTGELFF. In nucleotides, the CDR3 is TGTGCCAGCAGCCCCATTCGGCAGACCGGGGAGCTGTTTTTT. Using reference TRBV7-9 and TRBJ2-2 for the parts outside the CDR3, the full variable domain is DTGVSQNPRHKITKRGQNVTFRCDPISEHNRLYWYRQTLGQGPEFLTYFQNEAQLEKSRLLSDRFSAERPKGSFSTLEIQRTEQGDSAMYLCASSPIRQTGELFFGEGSRLTVL.

The chain has TRBV21-1 and TRBJ2-2. TRBV21-1 counts as a pseudogene. This CDR3 has 13 amino acids. Written as DNA, the CDR3 is TGTGCCAGCAGCAAAGTAGGGATAGGGGAGCTGTTTTTT. Encoded protein: CASSKVGIGELFF.

V gene TRBV5-8 combines with J gene TRBJ1-1; 7 nucleotides agree with TRBD1. With V trimmed by 0 bases and J by 5 bases, 4 bases remained unmatched. Germline V gene lookup returns CDR1 SGHTS and CDR2 YDEGEE. The CDR3 has 14 residues. CDR3 nucleotide sequence: TGTGCCAGCAGCTTGGAACAGGGGCGGACTGAAGCTTTCTTT. This gives the protein CASSLEQGRTEAFF.

A remark on this clone: An end of the junction differs from the germline gene, which may be a read error. The chain recombines TRBV7-7 with TRBJ1-1; no clear D gene. Germline V gene lookup returns CDR1 SSHAT and CDR2 FNYEAQ (reference sequence). CDR3 length: 13 amino acids. CDR3 DNA sequence: TGTGCTAGCAGCTTGTGGGTGAACACTGAAGCTTTCTTT. Residues: CASSLWVNTEAFF.

The chain couples TRBV6-1 to TRBJ2-3; no clear D gene. CDR1 and CDR2 (germline): MNHNS, SASEGT. The V end lost 4 bases, the J end lost 2 bases, and 10 bases lay between the germline ends. The CDR3 extends over 14 amino acids. The CDR3 nucleotides are TGTGCCAGCAGTGCAGCAGGCTACACAGATACGCAGTATTTT. Its translation is CASSAAGYTDTQYF.

This clone showed up just once. The CDR3 here is CSANSVSEQFF. CDR3 bases: TGCAGTGCTAATAGTGTTAGTGAGCAGTTCTTC. The V and J genes are TRBV20-1 and TRBJ2-1; D is unclear. Trimming pared 4 bases from V and 9 bases from J, leaving 10 bases between. This CDR3 comprises 11 residues. Germline V lookup: CDR1 DFQATT, CDR2 SNEGSKA (reference sequence).